The entry below describes one TCR beta chain. This record comes from a study of blood T cell repertoires in COVID-19. Authors' methods: Scientists estimated how many nucleated cells there were by amplifying reference gene primers. Data came from immunoSEQ multiplex PCR; TCRdb stores just in-frame clones and leaves some out. That table is the source of V, J and clone size, and D and trimming were worked out from the DNA. The repertoire holds around 160,000 clones, 88% seen once, with 0.95% to 1.5% in the top ten. The CDR3 covers 12 residues. Trimming cost V 11 bases and J 3 bases; bases outside gene matches: 3. Participants were aged about 18 to 100 years from more than 20 US areas.

The chain has TRBV23-1 and TRBJ2-1; 8 bases are a match to TRBD1. TRBV23-1 is given ORF status, its function remaining uncertain. This receptor was obtained from a woman in her twenties or thirties with acute COVID-19. Sequencing was performed on PBMCs or T cells enriched from blood (not recorded which). CDR3: CAWTGYYNEQFF. The CDR3 DNA reads as TGCGCCTGGACAGGGTACTACAATGAGCAGTTCTTC.